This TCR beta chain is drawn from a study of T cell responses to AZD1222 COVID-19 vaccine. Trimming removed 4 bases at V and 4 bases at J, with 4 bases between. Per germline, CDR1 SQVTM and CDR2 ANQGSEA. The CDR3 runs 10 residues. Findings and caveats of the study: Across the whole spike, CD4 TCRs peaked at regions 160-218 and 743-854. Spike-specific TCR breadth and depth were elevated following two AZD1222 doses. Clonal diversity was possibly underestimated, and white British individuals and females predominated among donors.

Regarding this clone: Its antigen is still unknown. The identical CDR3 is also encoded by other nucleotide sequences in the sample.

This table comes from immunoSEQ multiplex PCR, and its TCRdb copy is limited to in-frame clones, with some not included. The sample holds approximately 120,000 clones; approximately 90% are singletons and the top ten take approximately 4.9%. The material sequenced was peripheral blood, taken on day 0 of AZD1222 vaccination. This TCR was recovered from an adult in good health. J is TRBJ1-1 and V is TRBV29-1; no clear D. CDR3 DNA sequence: TGCAGCGTTGTCGTCACTGAAGCTTTCTTT. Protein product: CSVVVTEAFF.